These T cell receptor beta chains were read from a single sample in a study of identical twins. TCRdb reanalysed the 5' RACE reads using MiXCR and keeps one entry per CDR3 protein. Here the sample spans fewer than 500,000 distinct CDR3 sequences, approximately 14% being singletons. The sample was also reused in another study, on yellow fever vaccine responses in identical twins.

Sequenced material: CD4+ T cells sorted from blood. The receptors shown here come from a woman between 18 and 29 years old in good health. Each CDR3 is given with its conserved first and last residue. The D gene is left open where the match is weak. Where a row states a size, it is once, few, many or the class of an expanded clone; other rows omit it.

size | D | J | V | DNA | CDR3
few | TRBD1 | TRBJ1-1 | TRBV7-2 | TGTGCCAGCACCAGTGCAGGGGGCGCGTACACTGAAGCTTTCTTT | CASTSAGGAYTEAFF
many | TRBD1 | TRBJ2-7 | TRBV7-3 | TGTGCCAGCAGCTCGACAGGGTGGTCGGGTGAGCAGTACTTC | CASSSTGWSGEQYF
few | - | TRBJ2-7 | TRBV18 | TGTGCCAGCTCACCTGGCCTAGTAAACTACGAGCAGTACTTC | CASSPGLVNYEQYF
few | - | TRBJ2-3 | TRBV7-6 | TGTGCCAGCAGCTTAGCGATGGGGGGCCCAGATACGCAGTATTTT | CASSLAMGGPDTQYF
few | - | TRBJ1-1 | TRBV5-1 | TGCGCCAGCAGCTTGGGGGCAGGGTACGAAGCTTTCTTT | CASSLGAGYEAFF
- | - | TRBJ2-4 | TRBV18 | TGTGCCAGCTCACCGACTCCAAAATGGGCCCAAGCCAAAAACATTCAGTACTTC | CASSPTPKWAQAKNIQYF
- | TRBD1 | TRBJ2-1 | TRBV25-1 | TGTGCCAGCAGCCCGAGGGTGGGACAGTCAATAAATGAGCAGTTCTTC | CASSPRVGQSINEQFF
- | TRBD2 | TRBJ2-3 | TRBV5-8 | TGTGCCAGCAGCCCTGGGAGGGAGGGCCTATATTTTGATACGCAGTATTTT | CASSPGREGLYFDTQYF
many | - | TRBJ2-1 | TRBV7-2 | TGTGCCAGCAGCTTATTAGGGGAGTACAATGAGCAGTTCTTC | CASSLLGEYNEQFF
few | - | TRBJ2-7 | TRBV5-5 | TGTGCCAGCGTCGGGGCCCCCCTCGAGCAGTACTTC | CASVGAPLEQYF
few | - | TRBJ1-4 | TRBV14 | TGTGCCAGCAGCCAAAGGGGCTATGTTAATGAAAAACTGTTTTTT | CASSQRGYVNEKLFF
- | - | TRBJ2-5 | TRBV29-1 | TGCAGCTGTTTTGGGATAGAAGAGACCCAGTACTTC | CSCFGIEETQYF
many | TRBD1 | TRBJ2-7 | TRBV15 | TGTGCCACCAGCACTTTGAACCCGGGACAGATAACCTACGAGCAGTACTTC | CATSTLNPGQITYEQYF
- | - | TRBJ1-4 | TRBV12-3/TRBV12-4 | TGTGCCAGCAGTTTATTGAGGGTTCTTAAGGCTAATGAAAAACTGTTTTTT | CASSLLRVLKANEKLFF
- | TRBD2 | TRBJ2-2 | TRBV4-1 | TGCGCCAGCAGCTCTAGCGGGACCACCGGGGAGCTGTTTTTT | CASSSSGTTGELFF
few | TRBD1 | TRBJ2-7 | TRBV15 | TGTGCCACCAGCAGAACCGGGACAGGGGGCTACGAGCAGTACTTC | CATSRTGTGGYEQYF
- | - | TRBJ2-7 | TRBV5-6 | TGTGCCAGCAGCTTCGTCGGCAGCTACGAGCAGTACTTC | CASSFVGSYEQYF
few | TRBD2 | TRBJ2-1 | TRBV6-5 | TGTGCCAGCAGTACTAGCGGGGGTTCTCATGAGCAGTTCTTC | CASSTSGGSHEQFF